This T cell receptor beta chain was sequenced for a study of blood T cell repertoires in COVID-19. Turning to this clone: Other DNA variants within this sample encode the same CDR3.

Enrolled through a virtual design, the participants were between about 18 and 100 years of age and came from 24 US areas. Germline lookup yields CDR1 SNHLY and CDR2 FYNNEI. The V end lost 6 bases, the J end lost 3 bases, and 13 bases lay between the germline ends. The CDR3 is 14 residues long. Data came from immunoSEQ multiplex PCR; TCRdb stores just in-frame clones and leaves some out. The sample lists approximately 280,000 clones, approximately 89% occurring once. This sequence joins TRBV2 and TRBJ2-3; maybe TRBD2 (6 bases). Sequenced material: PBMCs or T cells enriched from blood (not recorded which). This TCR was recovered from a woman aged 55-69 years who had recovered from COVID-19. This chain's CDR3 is CASRRGGSTDTQYF. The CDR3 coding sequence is TGTGCCAGCAGGAGGGGAGGTAGTACAGATACGCAGTATTTT.